This T cell receptor beta chain was obtained from a study of cytomegalovirus exposure and HLA in healthy donors. Findings and limits, study-wide: What a later analysis showed was that several of the most significant clusters appeared linked to common viral pathogens. Association of roughly 17,000 TCR beta sequences with HLA alleles was found at 0.05 false discovery rate in a later analysis.

Amplification used 60 Vbeta primers and 13 Jbeta primers. Generated by immunoSEQ multiplex PCR, the TCRdb table keeps only in-frame clones and is missing some. The table has some 120,000 clones, around three quarters seen once. This CDR3 comprises 13 residues. V lost 5 bases to trimming and J lost 9 bases; unmatched junction nucleotides: 3. Germline CDR1 is MGHRA and CDR2 is YSYEKL. As regards this clone: The antigen remains unidentified.

Although they were nominally healthy when sampled, donors likely had unrecorded immune exposures. The sequenced sample consisted of PBMCs. The chain employs TRBV4-1 and TRBJ2-3; 12 positions agree with TRBD2. The TCR originated in a male donor in good health and CMV-seronegative. CDR3 sequence: CASSRLAGETQYF. DNA for the CDR3: TGCGCCAGCAGCAGACTAGCGGGAGAGACGCAGTATTTT.